Shown below are 12 T cell receptor beta chains from a single sample sequenced in a study of early stage breast cancer tumors. Here immunoSEQ multiplex PCR was the method, and the copy in TCRdb shows in-frame clones only, minus some. The sample carries about 25,000 clones, approximately 67% recorded once. The material sequenced was breast tumor tissue. These receptors originate from a person aged 55 to 75 with breast cancer.

The chain employs TRBV7-2 and TRBJ2-7; 8 bases fit TRBD2. Germline V gene data show CDR1 as SGHTA and CDR2 as FQGNSA. The CDR3 consists of 17 residues. J lost 0 bases, V lost 5 bases, and 12 bases had no gene match. CDR3 protein: CASSPRSTSGGSYEQYF. In DNA, the CDR3 is TGTGCCAGCAGCCCCAGATCTACTAGCGGCGGCTCCTACGAGCAGTACTTC.

A few counts support this clone. The V gene is TRBV25-1, the J gene TRBJ2-1; 7 nucleotides agree with TRBD2. V shed 0 bases, J shed 5 bases, and the junction held 7 bases outside the gene matches. CDR3 length: 16 amino acids. CDR1 MGHDK and CDR2 SYGVNS come from the germline V gene. The CDR3 sequence: CASSEYGGSGDNEQFF. The CDR3 DNA sequence: TGTGCCAGCAGTGAATATGGCGGGAGTGGCGACAATGAGCAGTTCTTC.

The V call is TRBV7-2, the J call TRBJ2-1, with D uncertain. The CDR3 length is 17 residues. Between the trimmed V and J ends, which lost 4 bases and 1 base, there was a span of 17 bases. Germline V gene lookup returns CDR1 SGHTA and CDR2 FQGNSA. The CDR3 spells CASSSSHSAISYNEQFF. DNA for the CDR3: TGTGCCAGCAGCTCCTCTCATAGTGCGATATCCTACAATGAGCAGTTCTTC.

This clone is medium-sized (0.01 to 0.1%). This chain links TRBV29-1 with TRBJ1-2; 7 bases line up with TRBD1. Germline V gives CDR1 SQVTM, CDR2 ANQGSEA. The CDR3 runs 15 residues. V was pared by 5 bases and J by 4 bases, with 13 bases of the junction left unmatched. This CDR3 reads CSVSQGRDSTYGYTF. In nucleotides, the CDR3 is TGCAGCGTTTCTCAAGGAAGGGACAGCACCTATGGCTACACCTTC.

The table lists this clone with a count of one. This CDR3 reads CATLRAEVNTGELFF. CDR3 bases: TGTGCCACCCTGAGGGCGGAGGTGAACACCGGGGAGCTGTTTTTT. The chain uses TRBV7-9 and TRBJ2-2, with TRBD2 as a possible D gene (5 bases). Germline V gene lookup returns CDR1 SEHNR and CDR2 FQNEAQ (reference sequence). V gave up 10 bases and J gave up 1 base, with 16 bases separating them. The CDR3 spans 15 residues.

The chain has TRBV9 and TRBJ2-1, with 7 bases that match TRBD2. The CDR3 is made up of 17 amino acids. Trimming cost V 0 bases and J 0 bases; bases outside gene matches: 6. From germline, CDR1 is SGDLS and CDR2 YYNGEE. The chain's CDR3 is CASSVGGRHLSYNEQFF. CDR3 in DNA: TGTGCCAGCAGCGTAGGCGGGAGACATCTCTCCTACAATGAGCAGTTCTTC.

The chain couples TRBV5-3 to TRBJ2-7; TRBD2 agrees at 8 bases. TRBV5-3 is marked as an open reading frame, function uncertain. The CDR3 is 15 residues long. The ends lost 6 bases at V and 5 bases at J; junction bases unmatched: 13. The CDR3 spells CARKPWLAGKDEQYF. Written as DNA, the CDR3 is TGTGCCAGAAAGCCCTGGTTAGCGGGAAAAGACGAGCAGTACTTC.

This clone is medium-sized (0.01 to 0.1%). The chain recombines TRBV7-2 with TRBJ2-7; 9 nucleotides agree with TRBD2. There are 17 residues in the CDR3. CDR1 and CDR2 from the germline V gene are SGHTA and FQGNSA. After removal of 5 bases from V and 2 bases from J, the junction contained 13 bases not matched to a gene. CDR3: CASSVGLAGRTAYEQYF. The CDR3 bases are TGTGCCAGCAGCGTGGGGCTAGCGGGGAGAACCGCCTACGAGCAGTACTTC.

This chain connects TRBV19 to TRBJ1-2, with a tentative D call TRBD1 (6 bases). Trimming cost V 4 bases and J 5 bases, with 17 bases left between them. Per germline, CDR1 LNHDA and CDR2 SQIVND (reference sequence). This CDR3 is built from 15 residues. The CDR3 region has the DNA TGTGCCAGTAGTACTCAGGGGACGGGGCGGTATGGCTACACCTTC. This sequence encodes CASSTQGTGRYGYTF.

The V gene is TRBV29-1, the J gene TRBJ2-3; no reliable D call. V was pared by 8 bases and J by 1 base, with 16 bases between. CDR3 length: 14 amino acids. Germline CDR1 SQVTM, CDR2 ANQGSEA. In DNA form, the CDR3 reads TGCAGCCTCACAGTGGGCCTCGGCACAGATACGCAGTATTTT. It yields the protein CSLTVGLGTDTQYF.

The chain is built from TRBV27 and TRBJ2-3, with a weak D call TRBD1 (6 bases). CDR3 size: 13 residues. Trimming pared 3 bases from V and 6 bases from J, leaving 10 bases between. The V gene's germline CDR1 is MNHEY and CDR2 SMNVEV (reference sequence). DNA for the CDR3: TGTGCCAGCAGTTTCGATAGGGGGGATACGCAGTATTTT. It encodes CASSFDRGDTQYF.

The gene calls are TRBV5-1 and TRBJ2-7; 9 bases match TRBD2. Germline V CDR1 and CDR2: SGHRS, YFSETQ. CDR3 length equals 16 residues. V was clipped by 0 bases and J by 3 bases; unmatched bases: 7. The CDR3 DNA sequence: TGCGCCAGCAGCTTGGCCCCTAGCGGGGATATCTACGAGCAGTACTTC. Translated, it gives CASSLAPSGDIYEQYF. Drawing the rest from reference TRBV5-1 and TRBJ2-7, the complete variable domain is KAGVTQTPRYLIKTRGQQVTLSCSPISGHRSVSWYQQTPGQGLQFLFEYFSETQRNKGNFPGRFSGRQFSNSRSEMNVSTLELGDSALYLCASSLAPSGDIYEQYFGPGTRLTVT.